Described below is a single T cell receptor (beta chain) sequence and its context. This clonotype was detected many times. Its antigen specificity is not known. No much larger clonotype is one base removed from it; base qualities were not supplied. TCRdb records Illumina HiSeq 2500 as the sequencer. TCR beta libraries were prepared by quantitative 5'-RACE with molecular barcodes. Turning to the authors' computational methods: Disease-linked TCR variants were identified with a new computational method built on a probabilistic model of VDJ rearrangement. TCRdb cleaned the public reads at Q25 with fastp, built clones with MiXCR and kept in-frame beta chains. Rows merge per CDR3 protein into single entries with the most common DNA and genes. None of the V and J calls come from the authors' own analysis; TCRdb made them. The table for this sample lists approximately 540,000 distinct CDR3 sequences; roughly 13% of them were counted only once. Clones ranked in the top ten supply under 7.5% of the sample.

This sample is drawn from a study of CD8 T cells in ankylosing spondylitis (dated by TCRdb to about 2017). About the study as a whole: To find TCR variants linked to disease, the study profiled T cell receptor beta repertoires in ankylosing spondylitis patients and healthy donors. The full study cohort comprised 25 ankylosing spondylitis patients and some 100 healthy donors. Peripheral blood was sampled, and synovial fluid was also collected from ankylosing spondylitis patients. The paper as a whole reports these results and caveats: The disease-linked clones were reported to be significantly enriched in matched synovial fluid samples from ankylosing spondylitis patients. Some motif variants were previously reported in synovial fluid and blood of reactive arthritis patients, suggesting common disease-initiation mechanisms. The disease-linked clones showed a CD8+ phenotype and occurred at relatively low frequencies in peripheral blood. Blood from ankylosing spondylitis patients appeared to be characterized by a TCR beta motif composed of roughly eight highly homologous amino acid variants.

Looking up the germline V gene (reference sequence) yields CDR1 LGHDT and CDR2 YNNKEL. The germline V end is reduced by 1 base and the J end by 3 bases; junction bases left unmatched: 9. The CDR3 runs 19 residues from the cysteine to the phenylalanine. Left in the record is the CDR3 DNA by itself, 57 bases read in frame from the first base. Recombination connected TRBV3-1 to TRBJ2-6; 10 central bases correspond to TRBD2. The receptor's source is a male donor with ankylosing spondylitis. Sequencing was performed on blood, either unsorted or a sorted T cell fraction (not recorded which). The CDR3 loop reads CASSQVLAGAPYGANVLTF. The sequence in DNA is TGTGCCAGCAGCCAAGTTCTAGCGGGAGCCCCATATGGGGCCAACGTCCTGACTTTC.